This T cell receptor beta chain was captured in a study of cytomegalovirus exposure and HLA in healthy donors. Findings and limits, study-wide: The authors listed about 170 TCR beta chains as cytomegalovirus-associated. First-cohort TCR clusters were later found to tend to co-occur in the approximately 110 validation repertoires.

V shed 5 bases and J 5 bases; nucleotides not matched to a gene: 8. The CDR3 totals 15 residues. Germline CDR1 is LGHNA and CDR2 is YNFKEQ. Of note for this clone: What it binds is unknown.

The donors were part of the validation cohort, which consisted of under 150 subjects and was separate from the first cohort of hundreds of subjects. Data came from immunoSEQ multiplex PCR; TCRdb stores just in-frame clones and leaves some out. The profile shows 250,000 to 400,000 clones, 70% to 90% of them singletons. The genes are TRBV4-2 and TRBJ2-1, with 8 bases identical to TRBD2. Sequenced sample: PBMCs. The sequence came from a man aged 30 to 45 in good health and CMV-seronegative. The CDR3 coding sequence is TGTGCCAGCAGCATCCGGGGGGGGCTTGACAATGAGCAGTTCTTC. This translates into CASSIRGGLDNEQFF.